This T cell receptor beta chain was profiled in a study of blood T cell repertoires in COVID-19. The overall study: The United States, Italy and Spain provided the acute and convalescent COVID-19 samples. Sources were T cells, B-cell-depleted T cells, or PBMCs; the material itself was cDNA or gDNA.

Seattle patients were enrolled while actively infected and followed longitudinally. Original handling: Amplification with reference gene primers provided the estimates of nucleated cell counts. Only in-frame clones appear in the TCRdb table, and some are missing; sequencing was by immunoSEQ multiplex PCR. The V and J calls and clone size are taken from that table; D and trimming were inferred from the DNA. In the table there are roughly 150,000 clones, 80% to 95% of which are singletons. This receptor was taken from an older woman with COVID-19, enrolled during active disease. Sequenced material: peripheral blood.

The CDR3 loop is CASRHPIQDTQYF. The CDR3 nucleotides read TGTGCCAGCCGCCATCCAATACAAGATACGCAGTATTTT. The rearrangement links TRBV19 to TRBJ2-3, with no clear D. This CDR3 is 13 amino acids long. CDR1 is LNHDA, CDR2 SQIVND, per germline (reference sequence). V lost 9 bases, J lost 5 bases, and 15 bases lay in between.